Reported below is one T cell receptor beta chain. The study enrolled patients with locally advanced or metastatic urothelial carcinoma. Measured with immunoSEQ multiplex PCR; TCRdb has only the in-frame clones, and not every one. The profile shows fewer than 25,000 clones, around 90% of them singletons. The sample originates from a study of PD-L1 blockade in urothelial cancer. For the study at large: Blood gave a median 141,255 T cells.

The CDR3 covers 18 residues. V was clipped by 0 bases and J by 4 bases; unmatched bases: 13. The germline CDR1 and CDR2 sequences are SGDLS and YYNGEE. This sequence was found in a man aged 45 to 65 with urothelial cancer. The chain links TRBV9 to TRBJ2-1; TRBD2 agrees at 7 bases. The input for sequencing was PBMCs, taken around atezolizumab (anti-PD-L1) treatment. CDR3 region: CASSVGDGRKRFYNEQFF. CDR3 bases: TGTGCCAGCAGCGTAGGCGACGGGAGGAAGCGTTTTTACAATGAGCAGTTCTTC.